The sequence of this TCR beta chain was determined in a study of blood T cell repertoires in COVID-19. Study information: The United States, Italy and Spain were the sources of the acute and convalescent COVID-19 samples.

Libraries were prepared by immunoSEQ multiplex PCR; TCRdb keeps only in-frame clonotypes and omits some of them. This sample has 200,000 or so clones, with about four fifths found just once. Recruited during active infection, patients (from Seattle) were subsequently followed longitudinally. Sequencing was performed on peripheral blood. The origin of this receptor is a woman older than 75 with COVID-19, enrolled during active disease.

The CDR3 here is CASSIDPARNSPLHF. The CDR3, as DNA: TGTGCCAGTAGTATAGATCCAGCGCGGAATTCACCCCTCCACTTT. This chain uses TRBV19 with TRBJ1-6; D remains ambiguous. Trimming cost V 0 bases and J 7 bases, with 10 bases left between them. Germline V gene data show CDR1 as LNHDA and CDR2 as SQIVND (reference sequence). CDR3 length: 15 residues.